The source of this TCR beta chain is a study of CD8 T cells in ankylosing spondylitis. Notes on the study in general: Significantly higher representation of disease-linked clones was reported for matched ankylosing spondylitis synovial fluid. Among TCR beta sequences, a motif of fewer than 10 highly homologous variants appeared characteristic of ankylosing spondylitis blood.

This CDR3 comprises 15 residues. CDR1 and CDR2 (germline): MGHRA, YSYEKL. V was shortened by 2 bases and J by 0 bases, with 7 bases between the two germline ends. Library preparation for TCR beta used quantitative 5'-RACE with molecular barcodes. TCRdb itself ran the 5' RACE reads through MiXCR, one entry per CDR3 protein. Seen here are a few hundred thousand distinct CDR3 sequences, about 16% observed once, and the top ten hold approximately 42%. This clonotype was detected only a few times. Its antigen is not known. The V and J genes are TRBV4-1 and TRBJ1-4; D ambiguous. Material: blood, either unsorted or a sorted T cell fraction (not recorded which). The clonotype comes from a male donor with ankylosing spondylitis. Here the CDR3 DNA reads TGCGCCAGCAGCCAACAGCCGGCAACTAATGAAAAACTGTTTTTT. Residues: CASSQQPATNEKLFF.